These 8 T cell receptor beta chains were all obtained from the same sample, sequenced in a study of T cell responses to AZD1222 COVID-19 vaccine. Clones were sequenced by immunoSEQ multiplex PCR, and TCRdb holds only the in-frame ones, with some missing. In the table there are around 210,000 clones, approximately 94% of which are singletons. Sequenced material: peripheral blood, taken 28 days after the second dose of the MenACWY control vaccine. Receptors originate from an adult who received the MenACWY meningococcal vaccine as a control.

The gene calls are TRBV28 and TRBJ2-1; the D gene is possibly TRBD1 (6 bases). The CDR3 is 14 residues long. V shed 3 bases and J shed 7 bases, with 13 bases lying between them. Germline CDR1 and CDR2: MDHEN and SYDVKM. This CDR3 is CASSFSGVGNEQFF. The CDR3, as DNA: TGTGCCAGCAGTTTTTCAGGGGTCGGGAATGAGCAGTTCTTC.

This rearrangement joins TRBV5-1 to TRBJ1-3; D possibly corresponds to TRBD1 (5 bases). Germline values: CDR1 SGHRS, CDR2 YFSETQ. The V end was cut by 1 base, the J end by 2 bases, with 10 bases between. The CDR3 contains 15 residues. This CDR3 is CASSLFPGPGNTIYF. DNA for the CDR3: TGCGCCAGCAGCTTGTTTCCGGGGCCTGGAAACACCATATATTTT. Variable domain in full (rest from reference TRBV5-1 and TRBJ1-3): KAGVTQTPRYLIKTRGQQVTLSCSPISGHRSVSWYQQTPGQGLQFLFEYFSETQRNKGNFPGRFSGRQFSNSRSEMNVSTLELGDSALYLCASSLFPGPGNTIYFGEGSWLTVV.

The chain employs TRBV14 and TRBJ1-1; D might be TRBD1 (6 bases). Germline values: CDR1 SGHDN, CDR2 FVKESK. The CDR3 length is 13 residues. V was shortened by 6 bases and J by 4 bases, with 12 bases between the two germline ends. CDR3 loop: CASRLRGITEAFF. For the CDR3, the DNA is TGTGCCAGCAGACTCAGGGGCATCACTGAAGCTTTCTTT.

The rearrangement joins TRBV9 to TRBJ2-1, with D perhaps matching TRBD2 (6 bases). Deletions cut 3 bases from V and 1 base from J, with 20 bases between. Germline-derived CDR1 and CDR2 are SGDLS and YYNGEE. This CDR3 has 18 amino acids. The DNA for the CDR3 is TGTGCCAGCAGCGCTCCCGGGAGCTTCCCGGGATCCTACAATGAGCAGTTCTTC. Protein sequence: CASSAPGSFPGSYNEQFF.

The V call is TRBV7-9, the J call TRBJ1-6; D is unclear. This CDR3 region has 15 residues. CDR1 and CDR2 from the germline V gene are SEHNR and FQNEAQ (reference sequence). The germline V and J ends were trimmed by 0 bases and 3 bases, with 6 bases remaining between them. The CDR3 here is CASSLAAVYNSPLHF. For the CDR3, the DNA is TGTGCCAGCAGCTTAGCGGCGGTCTATAATTCACCCCTCCACTTT.

The rearrangement uses TRBV30 and TRBJ1-6; D perhaps matches TRBD1 (6 bases). Per the germline V gene, CDR1 is GTSNPN and CDR2 is SVGIG (reference sequence). The germline V and J ends were trimmed by 7 bases and 4 bases, with 14 bases remaining between them. The CDR3 covers 14 residues. CDR3 coding DNA: TGTGCCTCGGGTACAGGGCCTTATAATTCACCCCTCCACTTT. Its translation is CASGTGPYNSPLHF.

The chain recombines TRBV7-8 with TRBJ2-1; 9 bases align to TRBD2. The CDR3 runs 15 residues. Germline assignment: CDR1 SGHVS and CDR2 FQNEAQ. V lost 3 bases, J lost 6 bases, and 6 bases stayed unmatched. The CDR3 DNA follows: TGTGCCAGCAGCTTTATAGCGGGGGCGATCAATGAGCAGTTCTTC. Translation gives CASSFIAGAINEQFF.

This chain links TRBV5-1 with TRBJ2-1; D gene ambiguous. CDR3 size: 11 residues. V was cut by 1 base and J by 9 bases, with 5 bases left in between. Germline assignment: CDR1 SGHRS and CDR2 YFSETQ. The CDR3 sequence: CASSLKSEQFF. The CDR3 bases are TGCGCCAGCAGCTTGAAGAGTGAGCAGTTCTTC.